The source of this TCR beta chain is a study of blood T cell repertoires in COVID-19. Trimming took 1 base from V and 4 from J; bases not matched to a gene: 2. There are 15 residues in the CDR3. Looked up from germline, CDR1 is LNHDA and CDR2 is SQIVND (reference sequence). TCRdb keeps only in-frame clones here, not all; method: immunoSEQ multiplex PCR. The top ten clones hold 35% to 40% of a sample with 100,000 to 150,000 clones, 79% of them seen once. The rearrangement uses TRBV19 and TRBJ2-2; TRBD1 agrees at 8 bases. This clonotype was sampled from a man in his forties with active or convalescent COVID-19. Sequencing was carried out using peripheral blood. CDR3 protein: CASSIGDRLTGELFF. The CDR3, as DNA: TGTGCCAGTAGTATAGGGGACAGGCTCACCGGGGAGCTGTTTTTT.